These T cell receptor beta chains were read from a single sample in a study of cytomegalovirus exposure and HLA in healthy donors. The protocol was immunoSEQ multiplex PCR, while the TCRdb copy is restricted to in-frame clones and leaves out a portion. The table has some 71,000 clones, about 73% seen once. Material for sequencing was PBMCs. These receptors were obtained from a woman between 50 and 59 years old in good health and CMV-seropositive. Each CDR3 is given with its conserved first and last residue. The order of the fields is D gene, J gene, V gene, clone size, CDR3 protein, CDR3 DNA. The D gene is left open where the match is weak. Clone size is stated in some rows and not others, as once, few, many or a class when expanded.

>NA|TRBJ1-6|TRBV7-2|NA
CASSLYPQSGSYNSPLHF
TGTGCCAGCAGCTTATACCCCCAATCGGGCTCCTATAATTCACCCCTCCACTTT
>NA|TRBJ1-1|TRBV30|NA
CASTLSATGNTEAFF
TGTGCCTCAACTCTAAGCGCGACGGGGAACACTGAAGCTTTCTTT
>NA|TRBJ2-7|TRBV5-5|many
CASSLEAGGWNEQYF
TGTGCCAGCAGCTTGGAAGCAGGTGGTTGGAACGAGCAGTACTTC
>NA|TRBJ2-7|TRBV27|NA
CASSPRQVAYEQYF
TGTGCCAGCAGTCCGAGACAGGTTGCCTACGAGCAGTACTTC
>TRBD1|TRBJ1-2|TRBV27|NA
CASRWTGTAFGGGYTF
TGTGCCAGCAGATGGACAGGGACCGCTTTTGGGGGTGGCTACACCTTC
>TRBD2|TRBJ2-5|TRBV11-2|NA
CASSRGGLAGGETQYF
TGTGCCAGCAGCCGAGGCGGGCTAGCGGGGGGAGAGACCCAGTACTTC
>NA|TRBJ1-2|TRBV27|once
CASSPLSRGNGYTF
TGTGCCAGCAGTCCCCTCTCCAGGGGAAATGGCTACACCTTC
>NA|TRBJ2-5|TRBV28|NA
CASSLGGWGEAIQETQYF
TGTGCCAGCAGTTTAGGGGGTTGGGGGGAGGCTATCCAAGAGACCCAGTACTTC
>NA|TRBJ2-5|TRBV2|NA
CASNYFETQYF
TGTGCCAGCAATTACTTCGAGACCCAGTACTTC
>TRBD1|TRBJ1-1|TRBV7-6|NA
CASSLQTGGMSTEAFF
TGTGCCAGCAGCTTGCAGACAGGGGGCATGAGCACTGAAGCTTTCTTT
>TRBD2|TRBJ2-1|TRBV27|NA
CASSLVTSGLNEQFF
TGTGCCAGCAGTTTAGTGACTAGCGGGCTCAATGAGCAGTTCTTC
>TRBD1|TRBJ1-3|TRBV6-1|NA
CASSTGGGSGNTIYF
TGTGCCAGCAGTACAGGGGGAGGCTCTGGAAACACCATATATTTT
>NA|TRBJ1-5|TRBV6-6|NA
CASSYAHRVDNQPQHF
TGTGCCAGCAGTTACGCCCACAGGGTGGACAATCAGCCCCAGCATTTT
>NA|TRBJ2-2|TRBV30|NA
CAWTRGYATGELFF
TGTGCCTGGACCAGGGGATATGCTACCGGGGAGCTGTTTTTT
>NA|TRBJ2-1|TRBV6-1|NA
CASRGRGYNEQFF
TGTGCCAGCCGAGGGAGAGGGTACAATGAGCAGTTCTTC
>TRBD1|TRBJ2-7|TRBV7-6|once
CASSLGQGAYEQYF
TGTGCCAGCAGCTTAGGTCAGGGGGCCTACGAGCAGTACTTC
>TRBD1|TRBJ2-7|TRBV5-1|few
CASSLLTGGAHEQYF
TGCGCCAGCAGCTTACTGACAGGGGGTGCCCACGAGCAGTACTTC
>NA|TRBJ2-2|TRBV11-2|NA
CASSLDRVGELFF
TGTGCCAGCAGCTTAGATCGGGTCGGGGAGCTGTTTTTT
>NA|TRBJ2-7|TRBV7-2|NA
CASSLVAGDREQYF
TGTGCCAGCAGCTTAGTGGCAGGGGACCGGGAGCAGTACTTC
>NA|TRBJ2-7|TRBV4-2|few
CASSPPLSYEQYF
TGTGCCAGCAGCCCCCCCCTATCCTACGAGCAGTACTTC
>NA|TRBJ2-5|TRBV7-9|NA
CASSPGPGQETQYF
TGTGCCAGCAGCCCCGGGCCAGGGCAAGAGACCCAGTACTTC
>TRBD2|TRBJ2-3|TRBV9|NA
CASSAGVRRLAGNGTDTQYF
TGTGCCAGCAGCGCCGGAGTGAGGAGACTAGCGGGGAACGGCACAGATACGCAGTATTTT
>TRBD1|TRBJ1-2|TRBV25-1|NA
CASSEYPQTGDYGYTF
TGTGCCAGCAGTGAATACCCCCAAACAGGGGACTATGGCTACACCTTC
>NA|TRBJ2-2|TRBV5-4|once
CASSLDRNTGELFF
TGTGCCAGCAGCTTGGACAGAAACACCGGGGAGCTGTTTTTT
>TRBD1|TRBJ1-5|TRBV2|NA
CASSAGTGINQPQHF
TGTGCCAGCAGTGCGGGGACAGGAATTAATCAGCCCCAGCATTTT
>TRBD1|TRBJ2-7|TRBV28|NA
CASRFNGDSSYEQYF
TGTGCCAGCAGATTTAACGGGGACAGCTCCTATGAGCAGTACTTC
>NA|TRBJ1-1|TRBV6-5|once
CASSSGGGVRDTEAFF
TGTGCCAGCAGTTCGGGAGGGGGGGTCAGGGACACTGAAGCTTTCTTT
>NA|TRBJ2-7|TRBV4-1|few
CASSQERVGRPYEQYF
TGCGCCAGCAGCCAAGAGAGAGTGGGCAGGCCCTACGAGCAGTACTTC
>NA|TRBJ2-7|TRBV5-4|NA
CASSLAQGTYEQYF
TGTGCCAGCAGCTTGGCACAGGGAACCTACGAGCAGTACTTC
>NA|TRBJ1-1|TRBV18|few
CASSLEDMNTEAFF
TGTGCCAGCTCACTGGAAGACATGAACACTGAAGCTTTCTTT
>TRBD2|TRBJ2-7|TRBV27|NA
CASSFGGEAWEQYF
TGTGCCAGCAGTTTTGGGGGGGAAGCCTGGGAGCAGTACTTC
>NA|TRBJ1-3|TRBV28|NA
CASSSPDRNTIYF
TGTGCCAGCAGTTCTCCGGACAGAAACACCATATATTTT
>TRBD1|TRBJ2-2|TRBV7-9|NA
CASSMGQLNTGELFF
TGTGCCAGCAGCATGGGACAGTTAAACACCGGGGAGCTGTTTTTT
>TRBD1|TRBJ1-1|TRBV4-3|NA
CASSQGRQGGTEAFF
TGCGCCAGCAGCCAAGGGCGACAGGGAGGAACTGAAGCTTTCTTT
>NA|TRBJ2-1|TRBV29-1|NA
CSVPSYNEQFF
TGCAGCGTACCGAGTTACAATGAGCAGTTCTTC
>NA|TRBJ2-7|TRBV4-3|NA
CASSRGDSGYEQYF
TGCGCCAGCAGCCGGGGGGACTCCGGCTACGAGCAGTACTTC
>TRBD1|TRBJ1-1|TRBV11-2|NA
CASSPRTGLTEAFF
TGTGCCAGCAGCCCACGGACAGGGCTGACTGAAGCTTTCTTT